Below are 32 T cell receptor beta chains sequenced from a single sample in a study of T-cell reconstitution after alpha-beta-depleted transplantation in children. A library of TCRbeta sequences, prepared with unique molecular identifiers, was generated. Via MiXCR, TCRdb re-called the PCR reads, giving one row per CDR3 protein. The sample carries about 610,000 distinct CDR3 sequences, roughly a tenth recorded once. Material: PBMCs from the stem cell graft donor, obtained from the stem cell graft. Receptor source: a human donor who donated a stem cell graft to a child with acute myeloid leukemia.

This clonotype appeared a few times. This chain connects TRBV6-5 to TRBJ2-1; 10 nucleotides match TRBD2. The CDR3 is made up of 16 amino acids. Germline V gene sequence: CDR1 MNHEY, CDR2 SVGAGI. V dropped 2 bases and J dropped 2; count of bases not matched to a gene: 3. CDR3 residues: CASSYTSGITYNEQFF. DNA of the CDR3: TGTGCCAGCAGTTACACTAGCGGGATAACCTACAATGAGCAGTTCTTC.

The chain links TRBV6-2 or TRBV6-3 to TRBJ2-7; the match to TRBD2 covers 7 bases. Looked up from germline, CDR1 is MNHEY and CDR2 is SVGEGT. Unmatched junction bases numbered 14, after V lost 4 bases and J lost 8 bases. The CDR3 totals 15 residues. CDR3 coding DNA: TGTGCCAGCAGTTCCCTGAAACGGGAGGCCCTCAAGCAGTACTTC. It is translated as CASSSLKREALKQYF.

This clonotype was recorded a few times. The chain joins TRBV5-1 to TRBJ2-1, with D maybe TRBD2 (6 bases). V dropped 4 bases and J dropped 4 bases, with 12 bases sitting between them. Germline values: CDR1 SGHRS, CDR2 YFSETQ. This CDR3 spans 14 amino acids. The CDR3 spells CASSGGALYNEQFF. CDR3 nucleotide sequence: TGCGCCAGCAGCGGCGGGGCCCTTTACAATGAGCAGTTCTTC.

With respect to this clonotype: The junction shows a germline mismatch at one end, possibly a read error. The V call is TRBV28, the J call TRBJ2-1; D gene uncertain. CDR1 and CDR2 from the germline V gene are MDHEN and SYDVKM. The CDR3 contains 15 residues. DNA for the CDR3: TGTGCCAGCAGGGCTATAGCCTTCTCCTACAAAGAGCAGTTCTTC. Translation gives CASRAIAFSYKEQFF.

The J gene is TRBJ1-1, the V gene TRBV29-1, with D possibly TRBD1 on 5 matching bases. V gave up 1 base and J gave up 10 bases, with 7 bases separating them. The germline gives CDR1 SQVTM, CDR2 ANQGSEA. The CDR3 is 10 residues long. CDR3 amino acids: CSVEVGGAFF. The CDR3 DNA is TGCAGCGTTGAAGTGGGGGGAGCTTTCTTT.

This clonotype was detected ten times or more. This chain joins TRBV20-1 and TRBJ1-2; TRBD1 agrees at 10 bases. The CDR3 is 13 residues long. Germline V gives CDR1 DFQATT, CDR2 SNEGSKA (reference sequence). J was trimmed by 8 bases and V by 5 bases; bases with no gene match: 8. The CDR3 spells CSAVPGQGYGYTF. CDR3 nucleotide sequence: TGCAGTGCTGTCCCGGGACAGGGGTACGGCTACACCTTC.

CDR3 protein: CASSLEPGSPEAFF. CDR3 coding DNA: TGCGCCAGCAGCTTAGAACCGGGGTCCCCTGAAGCTTTCTTT. The V gene is TRBV5-1, the J gene TRBJ1-1; D gene uncertain. The V and J ends lost 2 bases and 6 bases respectively, with 14 bases between them. The CDR3 has 14 residues. CDR1 is SGHRS, CDR2 YFSETQ, per germline.

This clonotype was observed at least ten times. The chain couples TRBV7-3 to TRBJ2-3; D may be TRBD2 (5 bases). Between the trimmed V and J ends, which lost 6 bases and 7 bases, there was a span of 8 bases. Germline V CDR1 and CDR2: SGHTA, FQGTGA. CDR3 size: 11 residues. CDR3 DNA sequence: TGTGCCAGCAGTTCGGGAAATACGCAGTATTTT. Protein sequence: CASSSGNTQYF.

This clonotype was seen repeatedly, ten times or more. The chain recombines TRBV15 with TRBJ2-2, with a possible D match to TRBD2 (6 bases). V lost 0 bases, J lost 8 bases, and 16 bases lay in between. CDR3 length: 16 residues. CDR1 LNHNV and CDR2 YYDKDF come from the germline V gene (reference sequence). The CDR3 loop reads CATSRDPSSAGGELFF. The CDR3 nucleotides read TGTGCCACCAGCAGAGATCCCTCTAGCGCTGGTGGGGAGCTGTTTTTT. The whole variable domain, remainder taken from reference TRBV15 and TRBJ2-2, is DAMVIQNPRYQVTQFGKPVTLSCSQTLNHNVMYWYQQKSSQAPKLLFHYYDKDFNNEADTPDNFQSRRPNTSFCFLDIRSPGLGDTAMYLCATSRDPSSAGGELFFGEGSRLTVL.

The genes are TRBV28 and TRBJ1-5, with 9 bases that match TRBD1. The CDR3 runs 16 residues. Germline CDR1 and CDR2: MDHEN and SYDVKM. V gave up 5 bases and J gave up 3 bases; unmatched junction bases: 8. CDR3 residues: CASSPRDRGINQPQHF. CDR3 nucleotides: TGTGCCAGCAGTCCGCGCGACAGGGGGATCAATCAGCCCCAGCATTTT.

This clonotype was counted ten times or more. J is TRBJ2-7 and V is TRBV7-9, with D possibly matching TRBD2 (5 bases). Germline values: CDR1 SEHNR, CDR2 FQNEAQ (reference sequence). This CDR3 has 16 residues. V lost 5 bases, J lost 5 bases, and 22 bases lay in between. In DNA form, the CDR3 reads TGTGCCAGCAGCCCCCCCCTGAGCGGCCATAGGGACGAGCAGTACTTC. It encodes CASSPPLSGHRDEQYF.

The chain is built from TRBV2 and TRBJ1-6; 8 bases are a match to TRBD1. V trimming: 8 bases; J trimming: 11 bases; junction bases outside the gene matches: 5. This CDR3 has 12 amino acids. Germline CDR1 SNHLY, CDR2 FYNNEI. CDR3 residues: CASGGQGPPLHF. The CDR3 nucleotides read TGTGCCAGCGGCGGACAGGGCCCACCCCTCCACTTT. The full variable domain, its missing parts supplied by reference TRBV2 and TRBJ1-6, is EPEVTQTPSHQVTQMGQEVILRCVPISNHLYFYWYRQILGQKVEFLVSFYNNEISEKSEIFDDQFSVERPDGSNFTLKIRSTKLEDSAMYFCASGGQGPPLHFGNGTRLTVT.

Details on this clonotype: Since a much larger clone is just one base distant, this may be a read error. The genes are TRBV6-2 or TRBV6-3 and TRBJ2-3; 7 bases fit TRBD1. The CDR3 spans 15 residues. The germline CDR1 and CDR2 sequences are MNHEY and SVGEGT. J was trimmed by 3 bases and V by 4 bases; bases with no gene match: 7. The CDR3 sequence is CASSFAQGSTDTQYF. The CDR3 DNA reads as TGTGCCAGCAGTTTCGCACAGGGGTCAACAGATACGCAGTATTTT.

This clonotype has a handful of counts. V and J are TRBV29-1 and TRBJ2-1; possible D gene TRBD2, 6 bases. This CDR3 is 15 amino acids long. Germline CDR1 and CDR2: SQVTM and ANQGSEA. V was shortened by 5 bases and J by 4 bases, with 18 bases between the two germline ends. DNA of the CDR3: TGCAGCGTTCCTGCCGGGCCGGGGGTTTACAATGAGCAGTTCTTC. It translates to CSVPAGPGVYNEQFF.

This clonotype was detected ten times or more. V is TRBV28 and J is TRBJ2-7, with 8 bases lining up with TRBD2. The germline V gene encodes CDR1 MDHEN and CDR2 SYDVKM. The ends lost 0 bases at V and 2 bases at J; junction bases unmatched: 3. This CDR3 has 15 residues. As DNA, the CDR3 is TGTGCCAGCAGTTTATGGGCCGGGGGGGCCTACGAGCAGTACTTC. Its protein is CASSLWAGGAYEQYF.

This clonotype turned up a few times. The chain couples TRBV6-2 or TRBV6-3 to TRBJ1-2, with D uncertain. Between the trimmed V and J ends, which lost 0 bases and 2 bases, there was a span of 7 bases. This CDR3 has 14 amino acids. Germline assignment: CDR1 MNHEY and CDR2 SVGEGT. CDR3 amino acids: CASSYSTLNYGYTF. CDR3 DNA: TGTGCCAGCAGTTACTCGACATTAAACTATGGCTACACCTTC.

The rearrangement links TRBV9 to TRBJ2-7, with a tentative D call TRBD1 (6 bases). Germline V gene data show CDR1 as SGDLS and CDR2 as YYNGEE. CDR3 size: 12 residues. V shed 3 bases and J shed 6 bases, with 10 bases lying between them. The CDR3 coding sequence is TGTGCCAGCAGCGCCGGGACACCCGAGCAGTACTTC. It specifies CASSAGTPEQYF.

In its sample, this clonotype was seen a few times. The V and J genes are TRBV10-3 and TRBJ1-1; the D gene is possibly TRBD1 (5 bases). This CDR3 has 17 amino acids. The V gene's germline CDR1 is ENHRY and CDR2 SYGVKD. V was trimmed by 10 bases and J by 5 bases, leaving 29 bases between them. The CDR3 loop is CATAFVGTRPDGTEAFF. For the CDR3, the DNA is TGTGCCACGGCTTTCGTGGGGACCCGACCAGATGGTACTGAAGCTTTCTTT.

The rearrangement uses TRBV20-1 and TRBJ2-3; 8 nucleotides agree with TRBD2. The germline gives CDR1 DFQATT, CDR2 SNEGSKA (reference sequence). Germline trimming cut 5 bases from V and 1 base from J; bases unmatched to any gene: 5. The CDR3 extends over 14 amino acids. The CDR3 loop is CSAATSVRTDTQYF. The CDR3 nucleotides read TGCAGTGCTGCGACTAGCGTCCGCACAGATACGCAGTATTTT.

For this clonotype: This may come from a read error, since a much larger clone is one base off. This chain uses TRBV14 with TRBJ2-1; D is perhaps TRBD2 (5 bases). The V gene's germline CDR1 is SGHDN and CDR2 FVKESK. CDR3 length: 15 amino acids. V lost 4 bases and J 11 bases, leaving 21 bases between the germline ends. The CDR3 DNA reads TGTGCCAGCAGCCTCGACGGGGATAGGTACGGTAAGCAGTTCTTC. Translating gives CASSLDGDRYGKQFF.

This clonotype has more than one count but fewer than ten. The gene calls are TRBV21-1 and TRBJ2-5; the tabulated D call, TRBD2, remains unverified against the DNA. TRBV21-1 is noted as a pseudogene. This CDR3 comprises 15 residues. CDR3 amino acids: CASSKEGGLRRAQYF. CDR3 nucleotide sequence: TGTGCCAGCAGCAAAGAAGGCGGGCTGCGTAGAGCCCAGTACTTC.

This clonotype came up many times. V and J are TRBV28 and TRBJ2-2; 10 bases are shared with TRBD1. Germline-derived CDR1 and CDR2 are MDHEN and SYDVKM. This CDR3 contains 15 residues. Germline trimming cut 5 bases from V and 5 bases from J; bases unmatched to any gene: 5. CDR3 residues: CASSPWTGGTGELFF. CDR3 in DNA: TGTGCCAGCAGTCCCTGGACAGGGGGAACCGGGGAGCTGTTTTTT. Together with reference TRBV28 and TRBJ2-2, the CDR3 gives the full variable domain: DVKVTQSSRYLVKRTGEKVFLECVQDMDHENMFWYRQDPGLGLRLIYFSYDVKMKEKGDIPEGYSVSREKKERFSLILESASTNQTSMYLCASSPWTGGTGELFFGEGSRLTVL.

This clonotype was recorded at least ten times. The gene calls are TRBV20-1 and TRBJ2-7; D is uncertain. The length of the CDR3 is 15 residues. Germline V gene sequence: CDR1 DFQATT, CDR2 SNEGSKA (reference sequence). V lost 3 bases, J lost 0 bases, and 15 bases lay in between. The CDR3 region has the DNA TGCAGTGCTAGTAACCGGCAACTGAGCTCCTACGAGCAGTACTTC. Protein product: CSASNRQLSSYEQYF.

The chain combines TRBV20-1 with TRBJ2-1; D possibly corresponds to TRBD2 (7 bases). Germline V gives CDR1 DFQATT, CDR2 SNEGSKA (reference sequence). CDR3 length: 16 residues. Trimming took off 1 base at V and 9 bases at J, with 22 bases between the two ends. Here the CDR3 DNA reads TGCAGTGCTAGAGTGGCGGGAGTTCATAAAGGGGGTGAGCAGTTCTTC. Protein product: CSARVAGVHKGGEQFF.

The chain uses TRBV7-2 and TRBJ2-4; no definite D call. Germline V gene lookup returns CDR1 SGHTA and CDR2 FQGNSA. Trimming left V 4 bases short and J 7 bases short, with 17 bases between. The CDR3 has 15 residues. Here the CDR3 DNA reads TGTGCCAGCAGCTCCACCAGACAAACACGGAACATTCAGTACTTC. Translated: CASSSTRQTRNIQYF. The whole variable domain, remainder taken from reference TRBV7-2 and TRBJ2-4, is GAGVSQSPSNKVTEKGKDVELRCDPISGHTALYWYRQSLGQGLEFLIYFQGNSAPDKSGLPSDRFSAERTGGSVSTLTIQRTQQEDSAVYLCASSSTRQTRNIQYFGAGTRLSVL.

The J gene is TRBJ2-7, the V gene TRBV24-1; D uncertain. There are 14 residues in the CDR3. The V end lost 0 bases, the J end lost 2 bases, and 7 bases lay between the germline ends. Germline V lookup: CDR1 KGHDR, CDR2 SFDVKD. The DNA for the CDR3 is TGTGCCACCAGTGATTTGGCTTATCCCTACGAGCAGTACTTC. It codes for CATSDLAYPYEQYF.

There are many counts of this clonotype. The chain uses TRBV9 and TRBJ1-2; 10 bases align to TRBD1. This CDR3 contains 14 residues. Per germline, CDR1 SGDLS and CDR2 YYNGEE. The junction had 2 bases not matched to a gene; V was cut back by 0 bases and J by 6 bases. The DNA for the CDR3 is TGTGCCAGCAGCGTAGTAGGACAGGGGGATGGCTACACCTTC. Translation: CASSVVGQGDGYTF.

This clonotype has ten or more counts. One junction end does not reproduce the germline sequence, and a read error may be involved. The chain has TRBV10-3 and TRBJ2-1; the match to TRBD2 covers 10 bases. CDR3 length: 15 residues. Germline assignment: CDR1 ENHRY and CDR2 SYGVKD. The CDR3 bases are TGTGCCGTCAGTCTGTCTAGCGGGAGCCACAATGAGCAGTTCTTC. Amino acids: CAVSLSSGSHNEQFF.

Many counts were recorded for this clonotype. The V and J genes are TRBV6-2 or TRBV6-3 and TRBJ2-1; D perhaps matches TRBD2 (5 bases). V lost 6 bases and J lost 9, with 18 bases in between. Germline-derived CDR1 and CDR2 are MNHEY and SVGEGT. This CDR3 is 14 amino acids long. Here the CDR3 reads CASSPWTATGEQFF. In nucleotides, the CDR3 is TGTGCCAGCAGCCCTTGGACTGCGACGGGTGAGCAGTTCTTC.

The table lists this clonotype with a few counts. The chain links TRBV6-2 or TRBV6-3 to TRBJ2-2; 12 bases agree with TRBD2. The CDR3 totals 17 residues. Germline V lookup: CDR1 MNHEY, CDR2 SVGEGT. After removal of 6 bases from V and 4 bases from J, the junction contained 9 bases not matched to a gene. The CDR3 spells CASRPTSGRVATGELFF. The CDR3 nucleotides read TGTGCCAGCAGGCCGACTAGCGGGAGAGTGGCCACCGGGGAGCTGTTTTTT.

This clonotype was counted ten times or more. The rearrangement joins TRBV20-1 to TRBJ1-1; a possible D gene is TRBD1 (5 bases). Deletions cut 2 bases from V and 4 bases from J, with 17 bases between. The CDR3 consists of 15 residues. From germline, CDR1 is DFQATT and CDR2 SNEGSKA (reference sequence). CDR3 sequence: CSARKPGLRGTEAFF. DNA of the CDR3: TGCAGTGCTAGAAAACCGGGCCTTAGGGGCACTGAAGCTTTCTTT.

This clonotype was observed many times. V gene TRBV5-1 combines with J gene TRBJ2-1; maybe TRBD2 (6 bases). The CDR3 consists of 15 residues. CDR1 SGHRS and CDR2 YFSETQ come from the germline V gene. V lost 4 bases and J 3 bases, leaving 14 bases between the germline ends. This CDR3 reads CASSLDATSYNEQFF. The CDR3 region has the DNA TGCGCCAGCAGCCTGGACGCGACTAGCTACAATGAGCAGTTCTTC. The variable domain in full, with the rest retrieved from reference TRBV5-1 and TRBJ2-1, is KAGVTQTPRYLIKTRGQQVTLSCSPISGHRSVSWYQQTPGQGLQFLFEYFSETQRNKGNFPGRFSGRQFSNSRSEMNVSTLELGDSALYLCASSLDATSYNEQFFGPGTRLTVL.